This passage covers 16 T cell receptor beta chains from one sample sequenced in a study of cytomegalovirus exposure and HLA in healthy donors. Amplification used 60 Vbeta primers and 13 Jbeta primers. Clones were sequenced by immunoSEQ multiplex PCR, and TCRdb holds only the in-frame ones, with some missing. The table lists 170,000 or so clones, approximately 78% of them singletons. Material for sequencing was PBMCs. These receptors originate from a woman aged 40-49 years in good health and CMV-seronegative.

The genes are TRBV11-2 and TRBJ1-2; 7 bases fit TRBD1. The V gene end was trimmed by 5 bases and the J gene end by 4 bases; junction bases not matched to a gene: 22. The length of the CDR3 is 19 residues. Germline-derived CDR1 and CDR2 are SGHAT and FQNNGV. The CDR3 bases are TGTGCCAGCAGCCCACTCCCGGGACAGCAGATAGAGTTAGTCTATGGCTACACCTTC. Translation gives CASSPLPGQQIELVYGYTF. Complete variable domain (other parts from reference TRBV11-2 and TRBJ1-2): EAGVAQSPRYKIIEKRQSVAFWCNPISGHATLYWYQQILGQGPKLLIQFQNNGVVDDSQLPKDRFSAERLKGVDSTLKIQPAKLEDSAVYLCASSPLPGQQIELVYGYTFGSGTRLTVV.

Comment on this clone: At one end, the junction sequence differs from germline, possibly due to a read error. This rearrangement joins TRBV11-2 to TRBJ1-3, with D hard to call. Germline lookup yields CDR1 SGHAT and CDR2 FQNNGV. This CDR3 is built from 15 residues. This CDR3 is CASSLDMSSGNTIYF. DNA of the CDR3: TGTGCCAGCAGCCTAGACATGAGCTCTGGAAACACCATATATTTT.

This chain connects TRBV9 to TRBJ1-6; 10 nucleotides match TRBD1. This CDR3 has 17 residues. The germline CDR1 and CDR2 sequences are SGDLS and YYNGEE. V was clipped by 3 bases and J by 3 bases; unmatched bases: 6. The CDR3 DNA reads as TGTGCCAGCAGCGCCGAGACAGGGGGCGACTATAATTCACCCCTCCACTTT. It specifies CASSAETGGDYNSPLHF.

This clone was counted between two and nine times. The V call is TRBV7-9, the J call TRBJ2-1, with a possible D match to TRBD2 (6 bases). V dropped 2 bases and J dropped 7 bases, with 24 bases sitting between them. The CDR3 covers 18 residues. Germline V CDR1 and CDR2: SEHNR, FQNEAQ (reference sequence). The chain's CDR3 is CASSLWFGGEIGRNEQFF. In DNA form, the CDR3 reads TGTGCCAGCAGCTTATGGTTCGGCGGGGAAATCGGGAGAAATGAGCAGTTCTTC.

In nucleotides, the CDR3 is TGTGCCAGCAGCCGATGGGCGGGGGGTCGCGCAGATACGCAGTATTTT. Translation gives CASSRWAGGRADTQYF. The V and J genes are TRBV7-3 and TRBJ2-3, with 8 bases that match TRBD2. V was pared by 5 bases and J by 4 bases, with 11 bases of the junction left unmatched. The CDR3 length is 16 residues. The germline V gene encodes CDR1 SGHTA and CDR2 FQGTGA.

The CDR3 DNA is TGTGCCAGCAGTCTGGACAGGGGGCCACCAGGCTATGGCTACACCTTC. This encodes CASSLDRGPPGYGYTF. The chain joins TRBV2 to TRBJ1-2; 11 nucleotides line up with TRBD1. V shed 5 bases, J shed 4 bases, and the junction held 9 bases outside the gene matches. The CDR3 is 16 amino acids. Germline lookup yields CDR1 SNHLY and CDR2 FYNNEI.

The V gene is TRBV25-1, the J gene TRBJ2-3; TRBD1 might be the D (5 bases). CDR1 and CDR2 (germline): MGHDK, SYGVNS. Trimming removed 6 bases from V and 4 bases from J, with 17 bases in between. This CDR3 comprises 15 residues. The CDR3 sequence: CASSNRRGRADTQYF. The CDR3 DNA reads TGTGCCAGCAGCAACCGGCGAGGCAGGGCAGATACGCAGTATTTT.

The chain couples TRBV6-1 to TRBJ1-1; D possibly corresponds to TRBD1 (6 bases). Trimming removed 2 bases at V and 0 bases at J, with 10 bases between. The CDR3 length is 15 residues. Germline CDR1 reads MNHNS; CDR2 reads SASEGT. CDR3 DNA sequence: TGTGCCAGCAGTGAACAACAGGGTCTGAACACTGAAGCTTTCTTT. Translating gives CASSEQQGLNTEAFF.

The chain joins TRBV19 to TRBJ2-7; 7 bases match TRBD1. V trimming: 0 bases; J trimming: 2 bases; junction bases outside the gene matches: 7. Germline V CDR1 and CDR2: LNHDA, SQIVND (reference sequence). The CDR3 is made up of 16 amino acids. The CDR3 bases are TGTGCCAGTAGTATAGATGACAGGGTCCCTACCTACGAGCAGTACTTC. Protein product: CASSIDDRVPTYEQYF.

The chain combines TRBV6-1 with TRBJ2-3, with TRBD2 matching over 9 bases. With V trimmed by 3 bases and J by 14 bases, 15 bases remained unmatched. Germline assignment: CDR1 MNHNS and CDR2 SASEGT. The CDR3 runs to 15 residues. Here the CDR3 reads CASSEAGRGGGASYF. The DNA of the CDR3 is TGTGCCAGCAGTGAGGCAGGCCGGGGCGGGGGGGCCTCGTATTTT.

A single count supports this clone. V and J are TRBV6-5 and TRBJ1-2; D unresolved. Per germline, CDR1 MNHEY and CDR2 SVGAGI. The CDR3 length is 14 residues. Deletions cut 1 base from V and 8 bases from J, with 14 bases between. The CDR3 region has the DNA TGTGCCAGCAGTTACTTCGGGCCTGAGGGAGGCTACACCTTC. Protein product: CASSYFGPEGGYTF.

V is TRBV19 and J is TRBJ2-7; 12 nucleotides agree with TRBD1. Germline lookup yields CDR1 LNHDA and CDR2 SQIVND (reference sequence). Germline trimming cut 6 bases from V and 2 bases from J; bases unmatched to any gene: 5. The CDR3 consists of 15 residues. The CDR3 is CASSPGQGATYEQYF. CDR3 nucleotide sequence: TGTGCCAGTAGCCCGGGACAGGGGGCAACCTACGAGCAGTACTTC.

The chain joins TRBV18 to TRBJ1-1; D is perhaps TRBD1 (6 bases). Germline V lookup: CDR1 KGHSH, CDR2 LQKENI. V was trimmed by 4 bases and J by 2 bases, leaving 14 bases between them. The length of the CDR3 is 15 residues. The CDR3 DNA reads TGTGCCAGCTCACAGGACAGTGGGTATAACACTGAAGCTTTCTTT. It encodes CASSQDSGYNTEAFF.

This chain links TRBV5-1 with TRBJ2-2; 9 bases are a match to TRBD1. Germline assignment: CDR1 SGHRS and CDR2 YFSETQ. CDR3 length equals 16 residues. The V gene end was trimmed by 4 bases and the J gene end by 1 base; junction bases not matched to a gene: 5. The DNA for the CDR3 is TGCGCCAGCAGCAGACAGGGGGATGGGAACACCGGGGAGCTGTTTTTT. The encoded protein is CASSRQGDGNTGELFF.

As for this clone: The junction differs from germline at one of its ends, possibly a read error. The chain uses TRBV19 and TRBJ1-2, with TRBD1 matching over 9 bases. This CDR3 comprises 15 residues. From germline, CDR1 is LNHDA and CDR2 SQIVND (reference sequence). The DNA for the CDR3 is TGTGCCAGTAGTTTCCGGGACAGGGCTAACTATGGCTACCCCTTC. Its translation: CASSFRDRANYGYPF. Full variable domain (rest looked up from reference TRBV19 and TRBJ1-2): DGGITQSPKYLFRKEGQNVTLSCEQNLNHDAMYWYRQDPGQGLRLIYYSQIVNDFQKGDIAEGYSVSREKKESFPLTVTSAQKNPTAFYLCASSFRDRANYGYPFGSGTRLTVV.

The rearrangement links TRBV14 to TRBJ1-1; D unresolved. Trimming took 4 bases from V and 4 from J, leaving 13 bases between them. The V gene's germline CDR1 is SGHDN and CDR2 FVKESK. The CDR3 is 14 amino acids. CDR3 loop: CASSPPHRVTEAFF. DNA for the CDR3: TGTGCCAGCAGCCCCCCACATCGGGTCACTGAAGCTTTCTTT.